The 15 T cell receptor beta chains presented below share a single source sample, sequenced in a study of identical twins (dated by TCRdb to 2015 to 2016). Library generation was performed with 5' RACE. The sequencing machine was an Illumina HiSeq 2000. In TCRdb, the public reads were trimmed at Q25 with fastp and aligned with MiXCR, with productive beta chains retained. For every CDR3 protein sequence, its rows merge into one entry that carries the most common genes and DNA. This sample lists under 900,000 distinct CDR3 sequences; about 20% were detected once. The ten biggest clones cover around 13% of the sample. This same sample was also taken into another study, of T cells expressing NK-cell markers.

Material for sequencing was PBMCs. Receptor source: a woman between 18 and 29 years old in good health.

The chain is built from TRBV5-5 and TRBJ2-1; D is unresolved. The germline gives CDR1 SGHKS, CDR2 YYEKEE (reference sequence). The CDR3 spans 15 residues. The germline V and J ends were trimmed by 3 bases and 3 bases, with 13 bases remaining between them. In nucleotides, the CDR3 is TGTGCCAGCAGCTCGGCGGACCTCAACTACAATGAGCAGTTCTTC. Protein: CASSSADLNYNEQFF. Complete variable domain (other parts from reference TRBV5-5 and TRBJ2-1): DAGVTQSPTHLIKTRGQQVTLRCSPISGHKSVSWYQQVLGQGPQFIFQYYEKEERGRGNFPDRFSARQFPNYSSELNVNALLLGDSALYLCASSSADLNYNEQFFGPGTRLTVL.

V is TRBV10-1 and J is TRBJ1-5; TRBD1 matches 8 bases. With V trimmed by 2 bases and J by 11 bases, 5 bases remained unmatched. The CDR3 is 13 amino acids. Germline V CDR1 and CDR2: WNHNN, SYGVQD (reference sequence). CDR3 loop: CASSETQGGAQHF. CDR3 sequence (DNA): TGCGCCAGCAGTGAGACACAGGGGGGAGCCCAGCATTTT.

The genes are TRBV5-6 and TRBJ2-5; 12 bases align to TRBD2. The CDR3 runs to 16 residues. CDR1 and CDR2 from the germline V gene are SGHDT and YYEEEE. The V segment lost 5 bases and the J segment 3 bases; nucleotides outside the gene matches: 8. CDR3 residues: CASRGPRTSGKETQYF. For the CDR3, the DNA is TGTGCCAGCAGAGGCCCGAGGACTAGCGGGAAAGAGACCCAGTACTTC.

The CDR3 region is CSVDGTYENEQFF. The CDR3 DNA sequence: TGCAGCGTTGATGGGACATACGAGAATGAGCAGTTCTTC. The chain couples TRBV29-1 to TRBJ2-1, with D possibly TRBD1 on 6 matching bases. V lost 3 bases, J lost 7 bases, and 13 bases lay in between. The CDR3 totals 13 residues. Germline V gene data show CDR1 as SQVTM and CDR2 as ANQGSEA.

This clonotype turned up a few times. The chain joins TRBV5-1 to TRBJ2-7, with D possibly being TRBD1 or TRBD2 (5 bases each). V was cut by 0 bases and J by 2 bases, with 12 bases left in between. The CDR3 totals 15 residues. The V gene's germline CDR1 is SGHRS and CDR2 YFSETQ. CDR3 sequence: CASSLEGSTPYEQYF. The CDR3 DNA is TGCGCCAGCAGCTTGGAGGGGAGTACACCCTACGAGCAGTACTTC.

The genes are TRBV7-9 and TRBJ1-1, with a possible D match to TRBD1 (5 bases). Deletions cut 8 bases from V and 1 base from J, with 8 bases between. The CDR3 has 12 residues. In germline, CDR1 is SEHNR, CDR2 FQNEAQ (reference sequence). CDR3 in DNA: TGTGCCAGCGGCGGACAGAACACTGAAGCTTTCTTT. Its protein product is CASGGQNTEAFF.

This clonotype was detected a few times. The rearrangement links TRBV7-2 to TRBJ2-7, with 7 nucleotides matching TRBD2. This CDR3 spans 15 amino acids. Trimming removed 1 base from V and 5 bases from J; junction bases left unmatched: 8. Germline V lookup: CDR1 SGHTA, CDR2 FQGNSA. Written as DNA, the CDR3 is TGTGCCAGCAGCTTAGTTGGCGGGAGCCCCCACGAGCAGTACTTC. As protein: CASSLVGGSPHEQYF.

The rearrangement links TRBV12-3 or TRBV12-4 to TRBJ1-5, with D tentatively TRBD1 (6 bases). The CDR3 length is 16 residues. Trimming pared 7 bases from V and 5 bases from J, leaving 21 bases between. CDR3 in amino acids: CASILTPGHFYQPQHF. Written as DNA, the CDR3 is TGTGCCAGCATCCTTACACCGGGACATTTTTATCAGCCCCAGCATTTT.

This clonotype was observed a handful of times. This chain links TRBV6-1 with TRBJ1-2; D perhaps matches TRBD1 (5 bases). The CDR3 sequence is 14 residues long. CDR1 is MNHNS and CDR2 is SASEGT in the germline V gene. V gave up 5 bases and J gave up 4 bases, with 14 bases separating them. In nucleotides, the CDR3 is TGTGCCAGCAGTCCCACCGTGGGGGGCTATGGCTACACCTTC. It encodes CASSPTVGGYGYTF.

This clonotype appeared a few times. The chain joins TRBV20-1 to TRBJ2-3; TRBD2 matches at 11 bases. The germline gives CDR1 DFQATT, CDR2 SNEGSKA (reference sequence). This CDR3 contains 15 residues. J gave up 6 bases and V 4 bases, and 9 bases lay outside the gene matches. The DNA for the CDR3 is TGCAGTGCTACAACTAGCGGGAGAGGAGGCGATACGCAGTATTTT. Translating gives CSATTSGRGGDTQYF.

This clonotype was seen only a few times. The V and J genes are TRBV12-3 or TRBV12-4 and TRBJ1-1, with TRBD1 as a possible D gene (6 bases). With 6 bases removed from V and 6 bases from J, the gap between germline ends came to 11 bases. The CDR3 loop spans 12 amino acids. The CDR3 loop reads CASRRGLAEAFF. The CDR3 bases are TGTGCCAGCAGGCGGGGGCTGGCTGAAGCTTTCTTT.

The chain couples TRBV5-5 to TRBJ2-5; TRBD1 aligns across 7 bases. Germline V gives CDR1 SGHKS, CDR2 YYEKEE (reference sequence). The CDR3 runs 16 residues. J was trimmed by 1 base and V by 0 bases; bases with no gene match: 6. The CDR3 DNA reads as TGTGCCAGCAGCTTGGGGCCAGGGGGTTCCCAAGAGACCCAGTACTTC. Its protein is CASSLGPGGSQETQYF.

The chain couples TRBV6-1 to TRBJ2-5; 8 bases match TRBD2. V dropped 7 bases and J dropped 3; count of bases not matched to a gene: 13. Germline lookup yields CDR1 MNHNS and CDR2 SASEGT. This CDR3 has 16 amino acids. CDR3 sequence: CASTQPGGAAKETQYF. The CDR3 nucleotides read TGTGCCAGCACCCAGCCCGGGGGGGCCGCTAAAGAGACCCAGTACTTC.

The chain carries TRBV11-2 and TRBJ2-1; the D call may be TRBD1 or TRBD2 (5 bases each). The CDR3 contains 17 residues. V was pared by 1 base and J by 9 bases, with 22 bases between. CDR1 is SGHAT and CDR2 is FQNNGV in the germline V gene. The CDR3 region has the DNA TGTGCCAGCAGCTTAGTGGTTTCGACAGCGGCATTGGGTGAGCAGTTCTTC. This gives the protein CASSLVVSTAALGEQFF.

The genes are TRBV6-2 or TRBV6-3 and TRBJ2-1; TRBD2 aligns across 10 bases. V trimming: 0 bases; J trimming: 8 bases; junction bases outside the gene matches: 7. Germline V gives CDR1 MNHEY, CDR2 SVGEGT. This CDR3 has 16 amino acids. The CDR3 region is CASSYSRPSGSHEQFF. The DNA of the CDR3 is TGTGCCAGCAGTTACTCGAGGCCTAGCGGGAGCCATGAGCAGTTCTTC.